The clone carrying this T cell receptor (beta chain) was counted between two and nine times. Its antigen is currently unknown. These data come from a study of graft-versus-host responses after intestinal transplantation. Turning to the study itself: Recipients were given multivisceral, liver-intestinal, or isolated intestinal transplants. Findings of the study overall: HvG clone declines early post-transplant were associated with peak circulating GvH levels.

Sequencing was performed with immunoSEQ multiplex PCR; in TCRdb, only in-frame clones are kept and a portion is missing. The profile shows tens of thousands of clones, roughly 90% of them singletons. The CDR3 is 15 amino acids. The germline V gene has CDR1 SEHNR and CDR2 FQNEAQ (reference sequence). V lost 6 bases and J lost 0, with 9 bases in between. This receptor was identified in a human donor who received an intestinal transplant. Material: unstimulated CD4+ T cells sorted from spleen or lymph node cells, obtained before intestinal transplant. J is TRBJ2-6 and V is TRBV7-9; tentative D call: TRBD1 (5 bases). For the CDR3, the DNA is TGTGCCAGCAGGAGACAGTTCTCTGGGGCCAACGTCCTGACTTTC. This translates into CASRRQFSGANVLTF. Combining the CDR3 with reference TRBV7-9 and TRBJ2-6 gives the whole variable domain DTGVSQNPRHKITKRGQNVTFRCDPISEHNRLYWYRQTLGQGPEFLTYFQNEAQLEKSRLLSDRFSAERPKGSFSTLEIQRTEQGDSAMYLCASRRQFSGANVLTFGAGSRLTVL.